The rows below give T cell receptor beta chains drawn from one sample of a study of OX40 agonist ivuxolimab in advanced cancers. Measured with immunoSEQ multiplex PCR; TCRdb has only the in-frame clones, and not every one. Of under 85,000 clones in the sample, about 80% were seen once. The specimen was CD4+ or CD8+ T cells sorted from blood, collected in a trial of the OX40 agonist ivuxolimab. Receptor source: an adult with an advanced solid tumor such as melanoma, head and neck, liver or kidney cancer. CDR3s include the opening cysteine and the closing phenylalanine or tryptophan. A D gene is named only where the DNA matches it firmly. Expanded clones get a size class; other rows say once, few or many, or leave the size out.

DNA: TGCGCCAGCAGCCAGGATCCGGGACAGGGGATAACCCTCCACTTT
CDR3: CASSQDPGQGITLHF
size: .
J: TRBJ1-6
D: TRBD1
V: TRBV4-3

DNA: TGTGCCAGCTCACCAGGAGGGCCTGTTTACGAGCAGTACTTC
CDR3: CASSPGGPVYEQYF
size: .
J: TRBJ2-7
D: .
V: TRBV18

DNA: TGTGCCAGCAGCTTAGTAATTTCGGGGCGTTTTTATCGGGGCTACACCTTC
CDR3: CASSLVISGRFYRGYTF
size: .
J: TRBJ1-2
D: .
V: TRBV7-8

DNA: TGTGCCAGCAGCTTAGATAAGGGATTTTTCTATGGCTACACCTTC
CDR3: CASSLDKGFFYGYTF
size: .
J: TRBJ1-2
D: .
V: TRBV11-3

DNA: TGTGCCAGCAGCGCCGGGGGGGCTGGAAACACCATATATTTT
CDR3: CASSAGGAGNTIYF
size: .
J: TRBJ1-3
D: .
V: TRBV9

DNA: TGTGCCAGCAGCTTTAGTGAGACCCAGTACTTC
CDR3: CASSFSETQYF
size: .
J: TRBJ2-5
D: .
V: TRBV7-2

DNA: TGTGCCAGCAGCTTAGTGGCGGGAGATATGGAGCAGTACTTC
CDR3: CASSLVAGDMEQYF
size: .
J: TRBJ2-7
D: TRBD2
V: TRBV7-2

DNA: TGTGCCAGCAGCTCCGGGACGGGACAGGGATCTGAAGCTTTCTTT
CDR3: CASSSGTGQGSEAFF
size: .
J: TRBJ1-1
D: TRBD1
V: TRBV11-3

DNA: TGTGCCAGCAGTACTGGGGGAACTAATGAAAAACTGTTTTTT
CDR3: CASSTGGTNEKLFF
size: once
J: TRBJ1-4
D: .
V: TRBV6-5

DNA: TGTGCCAGTAACATAGGGGTGGGCAACGGAAATTCACCCCTCCACTTT
CDR3: CASNIGVGNGNSPLHF
size: once
J: TRBJ1-6
D: .
V: TRBV19

DNA: TGTGCCAGCAACACGGGGCTGGGGAATCAGCCCCAGCATTTT
CDR3: CASNTGLGNQPQHF
size: .
J: TRBJ1-5
D: .
V: TRBV2

DNA: TGTGCCTGGAGTGTACGCCAGGGAGCGGGCAATCAGCCCCAGCATTTT
CDR3: CAWSVRQGAGNQPQHF
size: .
J: TRBJ1-5
D: .
V: TRBV30

DNA: TGTGCCAGCAGCTTAGGTCCAGGGGCCGGGTATCAGCCCCAGCATTTT
CDR3: CASSLGPGAGYQPQHF
size: .
J: TRBJ1-5
D: .
V: TRBV11-2

DNA: TGTGCCTGTCTGGAGAGGCTAATAGGCACCGGGGAGCTGTTTTTT
CDR3: CACLERLIGTGELFF
size: once
J: TRBJ2-2
D: .
V: TRBV2

DNA: TGTGCCAGCAGCTCTCAGGGATTTGAAGCTTTCTTT
CDR3: CASSSQGFEAFF
size: .
J: TRBJ1-1
D: .
V: TRBV5-4

DNA: TGCGCCAGCAGCTCCGGGACACTGAACACTGAAGCTTTCTTT
CDR3: CASSSGTLNTEAFF
size: .
J: TRBJ1-1
D: .
V: TRBV5-1

DNA: TGTGCCAGCAGTTACGGGACAGGCTACAAAGGAAACACCATATATTTT
CDR3: CASSYGTGYKGNTIYF
size: .
J: TRBJ1-3
D: TRBD1
V: TRBV6-5

DNA: TGCAGCGTCCGTCCACTAAACGCTGGCACTGAAGCTTTCTTT
CDR3: CSVRPLNAGTEAFF
size: .
J: TRBJ1-1
D: .
V: TRBV29-1

DNA: TGTGCCACCAGCAGATCCAGGGGTAGAGGCTCCTATAATTCACCCCTCCACTTT
CDR3: CATSRSRGRGSYNSPLHF
size: .
J: TRBJ1-6
D: .
V: TRBV15

DNA: TGTGCCAGCAGCCGCGTGACCGGGATTGGACAGGGGAATCTTTACGAGCAGTACTTC
CDR3: CASSRVTGIGQGNLYEQYF
size: once
J: TRBJ2-7
D: TRBD1
V: TRBV7-2

DNA: TGTGCCAGCAGCTCCCCCTGGGAGGGCAATGAGCAGTTCTTC
CDR3: CASSSPWEGNEQFF
size: .
J: TRBJ2-1
D: TRBD2
V: TRBV7-2

DNA: TGTGCCAGCAGCTTGTCAACCCAGCCCCAGCATTTT
CDR3: CASSLSTQPQHF
size: few
J: TRBJ1-5
D: .
V: TRBV5-6

DNA: TGTGCCAGCTCACTCCTACCGCCTGGAAACACCATATATTTT
CDR3: CASSLLPPGNTIYF
size: few
J: TRBJ1-3
D: .
V: TRBV18

DNA: TGTGCCAGTAGTCGTTTAGGTGGGGAGCTGTTTTTT
CDR3: CASSRLGGELFF
size: .
J: TRBJ2-2
D: .
V: TRBV19

DNA: TGTGCCAGTAGTATAATGAGGACCCAGCATTTT
CDR3: CASSIMRTQHF
size: .
J: TRBJ1-5
D: .
V: TRBV19

DNA: TGCAGCGTAGGGGTTAGGCGGGCTCCCCAGTGGGGGCAGTATTTT
CDR3: CSVGVRRAPQWGQYF
size: .
J: TRBJ2-3
D: .
V: TRBV29-1

DNA: TGTGCCAGTAACGCGATGGTGAACACCGGGGAGCTGTTTTTT
CDR3: CASNAMVNTGELFF
size: .
J: TRBJ2-2
D: .
V: TRBV19

DNA: TGCAGTGCTTTGCGGGGGACTGAAGCTTTCTTT
CDR3: CSALRGTEAFF
size: once
J: TRBJ1-1
D: .
V: TRBV20-1

DNA: TGCGCCAGCAGCTTGGGCCTTGGACCGCTCTATGGCTACACCTTC
CDR3: CASSLGLGPLYGYTF
size: .
J: TRBJ1-2
D: .
V: TRBV5-1

DNA: TGTGCCAGCAGCGAGACAGGGTATAGTAATCAGCCCCAGCATTTT
CDR3: CASSETGYSNQPQHF
size: .
J: TRBJ1-5
D: TRBD1
V: TRBV6-5

DNA: TGTGCCAGCTCACCTTTGGGGAACGAGCAGTACTTC
CDR3: CASSPLGNEQYF
size: .
J: TRBJ2-7
D: .
V: TRBV18

DNA: TGCGCCAGCAGCTCCCGTATGCATGGCTACACCTTC
CDR3: CASSSRMHGYTF
size: .
J: TRBJ1-2
D: .
V: TRBV5-1

DNA: TGTGCCAGCAGCTTGGCAGGGGCTAATGAAAAACTGTTTTTT
CDR3: CASSLAGANEKLFF
size: .
J: TRBJ1-4
D: .
V: TRBV7-2

DNA: TGCAGCGGAACTAGCGGGAACGAGCAGTACTTC
CDR3: CSGTSGNEQYF
size: .
J: TRBJ2-7
D: TRBD2
V: TRBV29-1

DNA: TGTGCCAGCAGCCTAGATTACCTGGGGGGTAAGACTGAAGCTTTCTTT
CDR3: CASSLDYLGGKTEAFF
size: .
J: TRBJ1-1
D: .
V: TRBV4-2

DNA: TGCGCCAGCAGCCAAGGTGCGGGTACTAGCACAGATACGCAGTATTTT
CDR3: CASSQGAGTSTDTQYF
size: .
J: TRBJ2-3
D: .
V: TRBV4-3

DNA: TGTGCCAGCTCACCAACCGGCAGGCCAATGGTTGCGGCTGGCTACACCTTC
CDR3: CASSPTGRPMVAAGYTF
size: .
J: TRBJ1-2
D: .
V: TRBV18

DNA: TGCAGCGTCGCCGGACAGGCGTGGGGCTATGGCTACACCTTC
CDR3: CSVAGQAWGYGYTF
size: .
J: TRBJ1-2
D: TRBD1
V: TRBV29-1

DNA: TGTGCCAGCTCACCCTCCTACTCGTTTACAGGGGCGGGAGATAAGTCCAAAAACATTCAGTACTTC
CDR3: CASSPSYSFTGAGDKSKNIQYF
size: .
J: TRBJ2-4
D: .
V: TRBV18

DNA: TGCAGCACTAGTGGGGGTTCCTACGAGCAGTACTTC
CDR3: CSTSGGSYEQYF
size: once
J: TRBJ2-7
D: .
V: TRBV29-1

DNA: TGTGCCAGCAGCTTAGTAGCAGAAGGAGAGACCCAGTACTTC
CDR3: CASSLVAEGETQYF
size: .
J: TRBJ2-5
D: .
V: TRBV7-9

DNA: TGCGCCAGCAGCCAAATCGGGACAGGGGTTTCCAACGAGCAGTACTTC
CDR3: CASSQIGTGVSNEQYF
size: once
J: TRBJ2-7
D: TRBD1
V: TRBV4-1

DNA: TGTGCCAGCAGTCCGGACAGGGGAGACTACGAGCAGTACTTC
CDR3: CASSPDRGDYEQYF
size: .
J: TRBJ2-7
D: TRBD1
V: TRBV27

DNA: TGTGCCAGCTCACCAATCGAGGGGAACTCTGGAAACACCATATATTTT
CDR3: CASSPIEGNSGNTIYF
size: .
J: TRBJ1-3
D: .
V: TRBV18

DNA: TGTGCCAGCAGTCGCGACAGGTTAGCTAACTATGGCTACACCTTC
CDR3: CASSRDRLANYGYTF
size: .
J: TRBJ1-2
D: .
V: TRBV5-4

DNA: TGTGCCATCAGTGAGTCCGGACTAGCGGGATTCCGAGGCACAGATACGCAGTATTTT
CDR3: CAISESGLAGFRGTDTQYF
size: .
J: TRBJ2-3
D: TRBD2
V: TRBV10-3

DNA: TGTGCCAGTAGTAATGGGACAGTGCTAGCCAAAAACATTCAGTACTTC
CDR3: CASSNGTVLAKNIQYF
size: .
J: TRBJ2-4
D: TRBD1
V: TRBV19

DNA: TGCGCCAGCAGCTTGGACGGGAATGAGCAGTACTTC
CDR3: CASSLDGNEQYF
size: .
J: TRBJ2-7
D: .
V: TRBV5-1

DNA: TGTGCCAGCAGCTTAGGAGGGAGCAGGGGGGGTAATTCACCCCTCCACTTT
CDR3: CASSLGGSRGGNSPLHF
size: .
J: TRBJ1-6
D: TRBD1
V: TRBV7-9

DNA: TGTGCCAGCAGCCAACGAGCGGGGGTCCACAATGAGCAGTTCTTC
CDR3: CASSQRAGVHNEQFF
size: .
J: TRBJ2-1
D: TRBD2
V: TRBV4-2